This T cell receptor beta chain was captured in a study of blood T cells in healthy people across ages. A second PCR of about 7 to 11 cycles used a sample-barcoded 5' primer and a J-beta primer mix. TCRdb ran MiXCR on the 5' RACE reads and lists one entry per CDR3 protein. Of 1.5 million or so distinct CDR3 sequences in the sample, 40% to 50% are singletons; the top ten hold roughly 8.2%. The CDR3 covers 15 residues. Germline assignment: CDR1 MDHEN and CDR2 SYDVKM. With V trimmed by 5 bases and J by 3 bases, 9 bases remained unmatched. The clonotype comes from a young woman in good health. J is TRBJ1-2 and V is TRBV28, with 7 bases fitting TRBD1. Sequenced sample: blood. The CDR3 nucleotides read TGTGCCAGCAGTACCACAGACAGGGAGGACTATGGCTACACCTTC. It yields the protein CASSTTDREDYGYTF.